What follows describes a single T cell receptor beta chain. What this receptor recognizes is not known. No quality values exist for individual bases; no much larger clone is one base distant. Preparation of the library involved the immunoSEQ multiplex PCR assay. RNA was extracted from all samples and reverse transcribed into cDNA, which served as template for TCR sequencing. First-strand cDNA was synthesized with SuperScript III using a 2:1 mix of oligo-dT and random hexamers. Amplification bias was assessed with a synthetic immune receptor repertoire, and residual bias was removed computationally. In the original analysis: Raw reads were preprocessed to remove errors, and CDR3 was defined by IMGT conventions from the conserved cysteine to phenylalanine. Clonality was calculated as 1 minus Shannon entropy normalized by log2 of the number of productive unique TCRs. Whether scalp clones were CD4 or CD8 was inferred by matching scalp TCRbeta sequences against CD4 and CD8 repertoires sorted from blood. TCRdb took this table from immuneACCESS and kept in-frame rearrangements with V and J called. Such tables lack part of the clones; where checked against another copy, unresolved V genes explain under half of the gap, and the rest is unexplained. The V and J calls and clone size were taken over from that table, and D and trimming were inferred from the DNA. Present in this sample are roughly 100,000 clones, 55% of which were seen just once. Clones ranked in the top ten supply about 8.8% of the sample.

These data come from a study of CD8+ T cells in alopecia areata (dated by TCRdb to 2017 to 2018). Background for the entire study: To study T cell clonal expansion in alopecia areata, the researchers applied high-throughput TCRbeta sequencing to both the C3H/HeJ mouse model and human patients. On the human side, TCRbeta sequencing was run on scalp tissue and on sorted CD4+ and CD8+ peripheral blood T cells from healthy controls and from alopecia areata patients with either patchy or totalis/universalis disease. Clonality in the scalp was compared among normal scalp (n=4), patchy alopecia areata scalp (n=8), and alopecia totalis/universalis scalp (n=8). RNA was extracted with the PAXgene miRNA kit for fixed scalp, the miRNeasy kit for PBMCs, and the RNeasy kit for mouse skin. TCRbeta CDR3 regions were amplified by immunoSEQ multiplex PCR with 35 Vbeta forward and 13 Jbeta reverse primers. What the research found in general, with its limitations: Higher clonality and more expanded CD8+ clones were observed in lesional scalp than in normal scalp, particularly in alopecia totalis/universalis, a finding suggestive of antigenic drive. TCR sequences shared between patients were less clear than in mice, possibly partly because of HLA diversity in the patient population. Resident alphabeta T cells in normal human skin are also sequenced, complicating scalp TCR repertoire analysis, unlike mouse skin dominated by gammadelta T cells.

The CDR1 and CDR2 encoded by the germline V gene (reference sequence) are MNHEY and SMNVEV. V is pared back by 2 bases and J by 7 bases, with 16 bases lying between the germline termini. From the cysteine up to the phenylalanine, the CDR3 has a length of 15 residues. Left in the record is the CDR3 DNA by itself, 45 bases read in frame from the first base. PBMCs were separated by density centrifugation and stained for CD3, CD4 and CD8, after which CD4+ and CD8+ T cells were sorted on a FACSAria. Scalp biopsies and blood samples were obtained from unaffected controls. Specimen: CD4+ T cells sorted from blood. This TCR was recovered from a human donor in good health. The V and J genes are TRBV27 and TRBJ2-3; the best D guess is TRBD2, with 6 bases matching. The nucleotide sequence reads as follows: TGTGCCAGCAGTTTACAGGGACTTGGACGCCATACGCAGTATTTT. Translated, it reads CASSLQGLGRHTQYF.